These 20 T cell receptor beta chains were sequenced from one sample in a study of shared clonotypes between healthy human individuals. Clones were read by immunoSEQ multiplex PCR, and TCRdb kept only the in-frame ones, dropping some. The sample holds over 750,000 clones, around 96% seen once. CD45RO-negative CD8 cells positively selected for CCR7 made up the naive population, which excluded terminally differentiated effector memory CD45RA+ cells. What was sequenced was naive CD8+ T cells sorted from blood. The source of these receptors is a man aged 25-40 years in good health.

The chain carries TRBV7-9 and TRBJ1-2; D gene ambiguous. V lost 1 base to trimming and J lost 4 bases, with 10 bases between them. The CDR3 extends over 14 amino acids. CDR1 is SEHNR and CDR2 is FQNEAQ in the germline V gene (reference sequence). The CDR3 loop is CASSLGTGFYGYTF. The CDR3 nucleotides are TGTGCCAGCAGCTTAGGGACCGGGTTCTATGGCTACACCTTC.

The chain combines TRBV18 with TRBJ1-4; unclear D gene. V was pared by 0 bases and J by 3 bases, with 11 bases between. The CDR3 covers 16 residues. Per the germline V gene, CDR1 is KGHSH and CDR2 is LQKENI. The CDR3 DNA follows: TGTGCCAGCTCACCACCTACAGCAAGAGCTAATGAAAAACTGTTTTTT. Its translation is CASSPPTARANEKLFF.

This chain connects TRBV7-9 to TRBJ2-7, with TRBD2 as a possible D gene (6 bases). CDR3 size: 15 residues. V lost 1 base and J lost 5, with 15 bases in between. Germline CDR1 reads SEHNR; CDR2 reads FQNEAQ (reference sequence). The CDR3 here is CASSLVGQGGNEQYF. The CDR3 nucleotides read TGTGCCAGCAGCTTAGTTGGGCAGGGAGGCAACGAGCAGTACTTC.

V gene TRBV10-3 combines with J gene TRBJ1-2; D unresolved. The germline CDR1 and CDR2 sequences are ENHRY and SYGVKD. CDR3 length: 14 amino acids. With 2 bases removed from V and 6 bases from J, the gap between germline ends came to 13 bases. CDR3 residues: CAISETGSSHGYTF. The CDR3, as DNA: TGTGCCATCAGTGAGACTGGCTCCTCCCATGGCTACACCTTC.

The rearrangement uses TRBV19 and TRBJ2-7; a weak D match, TRBD1 (6 bases). Germline V gene lookup returns CDR1 LNHDA and CDR2 SQIVND (reference sequence). The CDR3 has 14 residues. V lost 5 bases to trimming and J lost 5 bases, with 16 bases between them. The CDR3 protein is CASSSSGTTHEQYF. In nucleotides, the CDR3 is TGTGCCAGTAGTTCATCCGGGACAACACACGAGCAGTACTTC.

The genes are TRBV6-1 and TRBJ2-7, with TRBD1 matching 11 bases. V trimming: 8 bases; J trimming: 2 bases; junction bases outside the gene matches: 5. CDR1 is MNHNS and CDR2 is SASEGT in the germline V gene. The CDR3 length is 14 residues. The CDR3 region has the DNA TGTGCCAGCCAGCCGGGACAGGGGGCCTACGAGCAGTACTTC. Its translation: CASQPGQGAYEQYF.

V usage is TRBV13 and J usage is TRBJ2-7; no reliable D call. V lost 8 bases, J lost 3 bases, and 11 bases lay in between. The CDR3 spans 12 residues. Germline V CDR1 and CDR2: PRHDT, FYEKMQ (reference sequence). The CDR3 is CASGYKNYEQYF. Here the CDR3 DNA reads TGTGCCAGCGGCTACAAGAACTACGAGCAGTACTTC.

This chain joins TRBV11-2 and TRBJ1-1; 7 nucleotides line up with TRBD1. From germline, CDR1 is SGHAT and CDR2 FQNNGV. J lost 4 bases, V lost 4 bases, and 6 bases had no gene match. The CDR3 is 14 residues long. The CDR3 DNA sequence: TGTGCCAGCAGCTCCCCCGACAGGGCCACTGAAGCTTTCTTT. It specifies CASSSPDRATEAFF.

J is TRBJ2-1 and V is TRBV9; 7 positions match TRBD2. Per the germline V gene, CDR1 is SGDLS and CDR2 is YYNGEE. V lost 3 bases, J lost 10 bases, and 4 bases stayed unmatched. The CDR3 runs to 12 residues. The DNA of the CDR3 is TGTGCCAGCAGCGCGGGACTAAACGAGCAGTTCTTC. It encodes CASSAGLNEQFF.

In the case of this clone: Other DNA sequences in this specimen translate into the identical CDR3. V is TRBV11-2 and J is TRBJ2-1; unclear D gene. The germline V gene has CDR1 SGHAT and CDR2 FQNNGV. The CDR3 covers 11 residues. V was trimmed by 4 bases and J by 5 bases, leaving 3 bases between them. The chain's CDR3 is CASSYDNEQFF. CDR3 nucleotides: TGTGCCAGCAGCTACGACAATGAGCAGTTCTTC.

This chain uses TRBV12-5 with TRBJ2-2; tentatively, D is TRBD1 (6 bases). Looked up from germline, CDR1 is LGHNT and CDR2 is FRNRAP. The CDR3 extends over 13 amino acids. Trimming took 6 bases from V and 6 from J, leaving 11 bases between them. CDR3 nucleotides: TGTGCTAGTGGACTTACAGGGTCCGGGGAGCTGTTTTTT. This sequence encodes CASGLTGSGELFF.

The chain uses TRBV6-1 and TRBJ2-1; D remains unclear. This CDR3 is 13 amino acids long. The germline gives CDR1 MNHNS, CDR2 SASEGT. V was pared by 8 bases and J by 0 bases, with 8 bases between. This CDR3 is CASRVYSYNEQFF. The CDR3 bases are TGTGCCAGCCGGGTCTACTCCTACAATGAGCAGTTCTTC.

This clone occurred once. The V and J genes are TRBV5-6 and TRBJ2-7, with unresolved D. Deletions cut 1 base from V and 0 bases from J, with 14 bases between. The CDR3 is made up of 16 amino acids. CDR1 SGHDT and CDR2 YYEEEE come from the germline V gene. The CDR3 sequence: CASSLIGRVSSYEQYF. CDR3 coding DNA: TGTGCCAGCAGCTTGATCGGACGGGTTTCCTCCTACGAGCAGTACTTC. Filled out from reference TRBV5-6 and TRBJ2-7, the complete variable domain reads DAGVTQSPTHLIKTRGQQVTLRCSPKSGHDTVSWYQQALGQGPQFIFQYYEEEERQRGNFPDRFSGHQFPNYSSELNVNALLLGDSALYLCASSLIGRVSSYEQYFGPGTRLTVT.

Note on this clone: The same CDR3 can be traced to other DNA sequences in this sample. The chain joins TRBV28 to TRBJ2-7; D is perhaps TRBD2 (5 bases). The CDR3 covers 11 residues. Between the trimmed V and J ends, which lost 3 bases and 7 bases, there was a span of 7 bases. Germline V gene lookup returns CDR1 MDHEN and CDR2 SYDVKM. The CDR3 spells CASSFSGEQYF. CDR3 coding DNA: TGTGCCAGCAGTTTCTCGGGAGAGCAGTACTTC.

V is TRBV19 and J is TRBJ2-1, with D possibly matching TRBD1 (5 bases). The CDR3 extends over 17 amino acids. Trimming left V 4 bases short and J 0 bases short, with 16 bases between. The germline CDR1 and CDR2 sequences are LNHDA and SQIVND (reference sequence). CDR3 bases: TGTGCCAGTAGTAAGGGGCCTTCCGGCCCCTCCTACAATGAGCAGTTCTTC. Amino acids: CASSKGPSGPSYNEQFF.

For this clone: This CDR3 is also generated by other DNA sequences in the sample. The J gene is TRBJ2-7, the V gene TRBV9, with D possibly being TRBD1 or TRBD2 (6 bases each). The germline V gene has CDR1 SGDLS and CDR2 YYNGEE. The V end was cut by 2 bases, the J end by 3 bases, with 9 bases between. The CDR3 covers 13 residues. CDR3 protein: CASSVGGNYEQYF. In nucleotides, the CDR3 is TGTGCCAGCAGCGTGGGGGGCAACTACGAGCAGTACTTC.

The chain combines TRBV27 with TRBJ2-3; 8 nucleotides agree with TRBD2. Germline V lookup: CDR1 MNHEY, CDR2 SMNVEV (reference sequence). V shed 2 bases, J shed 1 base, and the junction held 11 bases outside the gene matches. The CDR3 has 18 amino acids. The CDR3 DNA reads TGTGCCAGCAGTTTACTCGGGAGGGTAGTATCGGGCACAGATACGCAGTATTTT. Translated: CASSLLGRVVSGTDTQYF.

The V call is TRBV28, the J call TRBJ1-1; D gene uncertain. CDR3 length: 13 residues. CDR1 is MDHEN and CDR2 is SYDVKM in the germline V gene. V was cut by 6 bases and J by 0 bases, with 8 bases left in between. CDR3 loop: CASRVVMNTEAFF. CDR3 nucleotide sequence: TGTGCCAGCAGGGTGGTAATGAACACTGAAGCTTTCTTT.

This chain joins TRBV9 and TRBJ2-1; TRBD1 agrees at 9 bases. The J segment lost 15 bases and the V segment lost 4 bases, leaving 8 bases of the junction unmatched. Looked up from germline, CDR1 is SGDLS and CDR2 is YYNGEE. The CDR3 consists of 12 residues. CDR3 in amino acids: CASSSQGAFLFF. The CDR3 DNA sequence: TGTGCCAGCAGCTCACAGGGGGCATTTCTGTTCTTC. Looking up the rest from reference TRBV9 and TRBJ2-1 gives the full variable domain: DSGVTQTPKHLITATGQRVTLRCSPRSGDLSVYWYQQSLDQGLQFLIQYYNGEERAKGNILERFSAQQFPDLHSELNLSSLELGDSALYFCASSSQGAFLFFGPGTRLTVL.

The rearrangement links TRBV6-1 to TRBJ2-2; D gene unclear. Trimming pared 6 bases from V and 11 bases from J, leaving 16 bases between. This CDR3 is 13 amino acids long. Germline V gene lookup returns CDR1 MNHNS and CDR2 SASEGT. CDR3 in DNA: TGTGCCAGCAGCGTATTACGGGCCGTTGAGCTGTTTTTT. Protein product: CASSVLRAVELFF.